The T cell receptor beta chain described here comes from a study of OX40 agonist ivuxolimab in advanced cancers. Study summary: Three dose-escalation patients had partial responses: one with hepatocellular carcinoma and two with cutaneous melanoma.

Study-level points and caveats: The average count of expanded clones was higher among CD8+ T cells than among CD4+.

Patients were excluded for autoimmune disease history or systemic immunosuppression. Sampled blood was obtained at baseline, cycle 4 day 1, and cycle 7 day 1. In regard to this clone: Its specificity is unknown.

Clones were sequenced by immunoSEQ multiplex PCR, and TCRdb holds only the in-frame ones, with some missing. The data show 65,000 to 85,000 clones, roughly nine tenths seen once. Sequenced material: CD4+ or CD8+ T cells sorted from blood, taken in a trial of the OX40 agonist ivuxolimab. The origin of this receptor is an adult with an advanced solid tumor such as melanoma, head and neck, liver or kidney cancer.

CDR3 sequence reads: CASSAGQGVPYEQYF. CDR3 DNA: TGTGCCAGCAGCGCCGGACAGGGCGTACCCTACGAGCAGTACTTC. The chain carries TRBV9 and TRBJ2-7; 8 nucleotides match TRBD1. The germline CDR1 and CDR2 sequences are SGDLS and YYNGEE. The length of the CDR3 is 15 residues. The junction had 7 bases not matched to a gene; V was cut back by 3 bases and J by 2 bases.